A selection of T cell receptor beta chains follows, all from one sample in a study of blood T cell repertoires in COVID-19. This table comes from immunoSEQ multiplex PCR, and its TCRdb copy is limited to in-frame clones, with some not included. Among 190,000 or so clones listed, approximately 86% were seen once. Source material: PBMCs or T cells enriched from blood (not recorded which). All receptors come from a man younger than 35 with acute COVID-19. The CDR3 runs from the conserved cysteine through the conserved F or W. The order of the fields is CDR3 protein, CDR3 DNA, V gene, CDR3 length, J gene, clone size, D gene. The D gene is left open where the match is weak. Some rows have no size entry. The others give once, few or many, or a class for an expanded clone.

CDR3: CAWSDAPGLAGVGDEQFF; DNA: TGTGCCTGGAGCGACGCTCCGGGACTAGCGGGAGTGGGCGATGAGCAGTTCTTC; V: TRBV30; length: 18; J: TRBJ2-1; size: -; D: TRBD2
CDR3: CSAVEVPGEQYF; DNA: TGCAGCGCCGTCGAAGTTCCGGGCGAGCAGTACTTC; V: TRBV29-1; length: 12; J: TRBJ2-7; size: few; D: -
CDR3: CASSPGYGYTF; DNA: TGTGCCAGCAGCCCGGGCTATGGCTACACCTTC; V: TRBV7-9; length: 11; J: TRBJ1-2; size: once; D: -
CDR3: CASAPEGAYAPYEQYF; DNA: TGTGCCAGCGCCCCAGAAGGGGCCTACGCGCCCTACGAGCAGTACTTC; V: TRBV7-8; length: 16; J: TRBJ2-7; size: -; D: -
CDR3: CASRKTGGEEKLFF; DNA: TGTGCCAGTAGAAAGACAGGGGGAGAAGAAAAACTGTTTTTT; V: TRBV19; length: 14; J: TRBJ1-4; size: few; D: TRBD1
CDR3: CASSLSPSNYGYTF; DNA: TGTGCCAGCAGTTTATCCCCATCTAACTATGGCTACACCTTC; V: TRBV27; length: 14; J: TRBJ1-2; size: -; D: -
CDR3: CAISESDITDTQYF; DNA: TGTGCCATCAGTGAGTCTGACATCACAGATACGCAGTATTTT; V: TRBV10-3; length: 14; J: TRBJ2-3; size: few; D: -
CDR3: CAISDLAGSYNEQFF; DNA: TGTGCCATCAGTGATCTAGCGGGATCCTACAATGAGCAGTTCTTC; V: TRBV10-3; length: 15; J: TRBJ2-1; size: -; D: TRBD2
CDR3: CASRQTGNTEAFF; DNA: TGTGCCAGCAGACAAACAGGGAACACTGAAGCTTTCTTT; V: TRBV14; length: 13; J: TRBJ1-1; size: -; D: -
CDR3: CASSLGSGEGPYEQYF; DNA: TGTGCCAGCAGCTTAGGGAGCGGGGAGGGACCCTACGAGCAGTACTTC; V: TRBV7-6; length: 16; J: TRBJ2-7; size: -; D: TRBD2
CDR3: CASGGQGSSTDTQYF; DNA: TGTGCTAGTGGGGGACAGGGTTCAAGCACAGATACGCAGTATTTT; V: TRBV12-5; length: 15; J: TRBJ2-3; size: -; D: TRBD1
CDR3: CASSGGSPGNTIYF; DNA: TGTGCCAGCAGCGGGGGGAGTCCCGGAAACACCATATATTTT; V: TRBV7-3; length: 14; J: TRBJ1-3; size: -; D: -
CDR3: CASSRPGEPYGYTF; DNA: TGTGCCAGTAGTAGGCCAGGGGAACCCTATGGCTACACCTTC; V: TRBV19; length: 14; J: TRBJ1-2; size: -; D: -